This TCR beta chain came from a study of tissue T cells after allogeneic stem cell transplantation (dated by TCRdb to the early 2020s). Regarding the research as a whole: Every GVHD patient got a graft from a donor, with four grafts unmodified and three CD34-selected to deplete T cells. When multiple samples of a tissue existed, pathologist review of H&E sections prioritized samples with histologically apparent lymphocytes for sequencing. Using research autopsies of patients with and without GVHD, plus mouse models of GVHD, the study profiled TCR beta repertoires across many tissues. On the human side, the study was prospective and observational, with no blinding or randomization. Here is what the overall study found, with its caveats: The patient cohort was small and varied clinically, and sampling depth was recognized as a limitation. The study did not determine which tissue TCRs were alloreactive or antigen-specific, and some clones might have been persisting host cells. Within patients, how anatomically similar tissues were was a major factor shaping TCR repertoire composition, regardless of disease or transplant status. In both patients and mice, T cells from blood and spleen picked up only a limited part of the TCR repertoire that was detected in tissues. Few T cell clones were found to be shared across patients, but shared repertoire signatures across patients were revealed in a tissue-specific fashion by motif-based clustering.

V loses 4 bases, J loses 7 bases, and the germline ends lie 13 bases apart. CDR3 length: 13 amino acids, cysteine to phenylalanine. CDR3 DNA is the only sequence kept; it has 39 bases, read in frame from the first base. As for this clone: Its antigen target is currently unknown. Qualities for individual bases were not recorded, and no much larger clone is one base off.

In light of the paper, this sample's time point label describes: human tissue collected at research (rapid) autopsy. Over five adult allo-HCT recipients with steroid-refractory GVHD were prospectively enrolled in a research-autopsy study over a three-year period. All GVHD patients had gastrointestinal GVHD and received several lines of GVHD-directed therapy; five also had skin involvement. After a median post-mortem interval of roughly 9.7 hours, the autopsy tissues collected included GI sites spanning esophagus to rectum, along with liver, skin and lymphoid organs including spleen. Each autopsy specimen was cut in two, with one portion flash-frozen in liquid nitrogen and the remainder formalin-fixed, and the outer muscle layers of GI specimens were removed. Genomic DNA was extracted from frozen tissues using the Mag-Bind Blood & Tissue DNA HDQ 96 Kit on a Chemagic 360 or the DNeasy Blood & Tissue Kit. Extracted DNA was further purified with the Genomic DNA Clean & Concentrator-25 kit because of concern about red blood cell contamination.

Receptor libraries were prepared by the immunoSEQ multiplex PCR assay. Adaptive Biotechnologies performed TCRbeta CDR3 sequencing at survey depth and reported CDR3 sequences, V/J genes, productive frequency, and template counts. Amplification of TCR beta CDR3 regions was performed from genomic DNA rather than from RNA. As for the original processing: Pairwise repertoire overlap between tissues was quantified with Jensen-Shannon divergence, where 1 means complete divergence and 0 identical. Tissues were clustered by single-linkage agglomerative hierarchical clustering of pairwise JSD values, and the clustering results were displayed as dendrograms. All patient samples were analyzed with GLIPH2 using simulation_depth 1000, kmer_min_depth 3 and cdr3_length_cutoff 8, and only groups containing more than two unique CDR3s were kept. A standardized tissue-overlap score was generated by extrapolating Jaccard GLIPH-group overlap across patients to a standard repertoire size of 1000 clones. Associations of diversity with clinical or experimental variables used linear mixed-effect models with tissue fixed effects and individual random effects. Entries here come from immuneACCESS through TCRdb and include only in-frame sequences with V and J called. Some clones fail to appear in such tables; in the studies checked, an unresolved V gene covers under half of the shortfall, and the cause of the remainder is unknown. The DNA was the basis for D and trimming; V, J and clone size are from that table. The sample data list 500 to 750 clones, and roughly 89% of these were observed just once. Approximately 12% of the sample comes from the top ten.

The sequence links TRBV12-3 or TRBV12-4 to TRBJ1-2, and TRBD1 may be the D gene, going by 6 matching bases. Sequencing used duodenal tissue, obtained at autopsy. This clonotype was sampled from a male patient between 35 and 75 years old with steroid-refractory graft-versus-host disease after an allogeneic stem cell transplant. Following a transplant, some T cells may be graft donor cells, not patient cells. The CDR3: CASSWSGGRGYTF. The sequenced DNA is TGTGCCAGCAGTTGGTCGGGGGGGCGTGGCTACACCTTC.